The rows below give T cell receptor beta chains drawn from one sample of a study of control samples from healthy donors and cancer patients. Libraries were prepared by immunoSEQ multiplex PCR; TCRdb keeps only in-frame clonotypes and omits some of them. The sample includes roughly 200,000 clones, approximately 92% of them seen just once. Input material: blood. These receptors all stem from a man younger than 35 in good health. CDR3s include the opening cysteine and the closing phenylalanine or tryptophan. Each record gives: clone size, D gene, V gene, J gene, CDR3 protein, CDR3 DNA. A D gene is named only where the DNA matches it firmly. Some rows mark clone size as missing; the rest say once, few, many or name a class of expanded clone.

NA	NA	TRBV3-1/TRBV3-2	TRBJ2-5	CASSRLQETQYF	TGTGCCAGCAGCCGCCTCCAAGAGACCCAGTACTTC
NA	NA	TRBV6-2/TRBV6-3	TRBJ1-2	CASSPSLGGGYTF	TGTGCCAGCAGTCCCTCCCTGGGCGGGGGCTACACCTTC
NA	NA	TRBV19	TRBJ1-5	CASSIVRGSNQPQHF	TGTGCCAGTAGTATTGTTCGTGGCAGCAATCAGCCCCAGCATTTT
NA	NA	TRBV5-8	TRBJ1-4	CASSVVWDTVNEKLFF	TGTGCCAGCAGCGTTGTTTGGGACACTGTTAATGAAAAACTGTTTTTT
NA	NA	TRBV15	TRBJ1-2	CATSREVGDGYTF	TGTGCCACCAGCAGAGAAGTAGGGGATGGCTACACCTTC
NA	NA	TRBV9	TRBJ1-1	CASSVGGYTEAFF	TGTGCCAGCAGCGTAGGGGGGTACACTGAAGCTTTCTTT
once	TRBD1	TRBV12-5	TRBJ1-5	CASGWTDRAVNQPQHF	TGTGCTAGTGGTTGGACCGACAGGGCCGTCAATCAGCCCCAGCATTTT
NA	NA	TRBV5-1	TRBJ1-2	CASSLEGDYGYTF	TGCGCCAGCAGCTTGGAGGGGGACTATGGCTACACCTTC
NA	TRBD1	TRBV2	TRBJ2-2	CASDKTGATGELFF	TGTGCCAGCGATAAGACAGGGGCCACCGGGGAGCTGTTTTTT
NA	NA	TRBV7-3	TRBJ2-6	CASSLTFAGSSGANVLTF	TGTGCCAGCAGCTTAACGTTTGCGGGGAGCTCTGGGGCCAACGTCCTGACTTTC
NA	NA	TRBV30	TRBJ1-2	CAWSVDRPYGYTF	TGTGCCTGGAGTGTAGACAGGCCCTATGGCTACACCTTC
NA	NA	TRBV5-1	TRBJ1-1	CASSLRQNTEAFF	TGCGCCAGCAGCTTGCGACAGAACACTGAAGCTTTCTTT
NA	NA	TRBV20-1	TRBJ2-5	CSASGGQETQYF	TGCAGTGCTAGTGGGGGGCAAGAGACCCAGTACTTC
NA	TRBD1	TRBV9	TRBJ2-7	CASSVERTGFGGQYF	TGTGCCAGCAGCGTAGAGAGGACAGGGTTTGGAGGGCAGTACTTC
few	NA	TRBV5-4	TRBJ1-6	CASSAETGFSPLHF	TGTGCCAGCAGCGCCGAAACAGGGTTTTCACCCCTCCACTTT
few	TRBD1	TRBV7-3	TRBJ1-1	CASSSATGTATEAFF	TGTGCCAGCAGTTCAGCGACAGGGACGGCCACTGAAGCTTTCTTT
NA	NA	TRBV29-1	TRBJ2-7	CSIGTDYEQYF	TGCAGCATCGGGACGGACTACGAGCAGTACTTC
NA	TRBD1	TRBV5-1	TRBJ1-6	CASSADRGLFYNSPLHF	TGCGCCAGCAGCGCTGACAGGGGACTGTTTTATAATTCACCCCTCCACTTT
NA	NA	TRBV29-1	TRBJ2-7	CSVLNGELSSYEQYF	TGCAGCGTTTTAAATGGGGAACTGAGCTCCTACGAGCAGTACTTC